What follows is one T cell receptor beta chain and its context. This sample is drawn from a study of blood T cell repertoires in COVID-19. Background on the study: Sample material is recorded as cDNA or gDNA derived from T cells, B-cell-depleted T cells, or PBMCs.

J was trimmed by 8 bases and V by 4 bases; bases with no gene match: 9. This CDR3 is 15 amino acids long. CDR1 is SGHRS and CDR2 is YFSETQ in the germline V gene. Original handling: From reference gene primer amplification, estimates of nucleated cell counts were derived. Sequencing used immunoSEQ multiplex PCR; TCRdb keeps in-frame clones, though not all of them. D and trimming come from the DNA, and the V and J calls and clone size come from that table. Seen here are roughly 150,000 clones, roughly four fifths observed once, and the top ten hold approximately 4.1%. The TCR originated in an elderly woman with acute or convalescent COVID-19. Specimen: peripheral blood. The chain has TRBV5-1 and TRBJ1-6, with 7 positions matching TRBD1. CDR3 amino acids: CASSGTGQPYSPLHF. The CDR3 bases are TGCGCCAGCAGCGGCACGGGACAGCCCTATTCACCCCTCCACTTT.